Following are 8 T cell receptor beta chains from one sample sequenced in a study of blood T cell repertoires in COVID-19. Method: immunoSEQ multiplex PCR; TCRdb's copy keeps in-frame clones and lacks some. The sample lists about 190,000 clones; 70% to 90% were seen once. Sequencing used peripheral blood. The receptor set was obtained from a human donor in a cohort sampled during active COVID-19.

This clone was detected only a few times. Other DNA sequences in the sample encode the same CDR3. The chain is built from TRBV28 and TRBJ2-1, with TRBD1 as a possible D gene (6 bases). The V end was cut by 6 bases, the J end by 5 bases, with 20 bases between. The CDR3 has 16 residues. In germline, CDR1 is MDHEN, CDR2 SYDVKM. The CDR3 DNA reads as TGTGCCAGCAGCCTAAACAGGGTATTACAGGACAATGAGCAGTTCTTC. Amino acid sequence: CASSLNRVLQDNEQFF.

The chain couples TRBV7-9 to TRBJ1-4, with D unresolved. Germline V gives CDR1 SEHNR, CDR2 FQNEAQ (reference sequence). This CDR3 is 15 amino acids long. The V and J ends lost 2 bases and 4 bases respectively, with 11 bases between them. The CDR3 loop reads CASSLLGAGNEKLFF. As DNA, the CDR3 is TGTGCCAGCAGCTTATTAGGCGCGGGTAATGAAAAACTGTTTTTT.

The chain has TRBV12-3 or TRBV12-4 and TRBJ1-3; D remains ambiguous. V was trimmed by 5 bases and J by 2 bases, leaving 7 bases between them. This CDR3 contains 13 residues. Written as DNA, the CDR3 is TGTGCCAGCAGTCTCACTACTGGAAACACCATATATTTT. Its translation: CASSLTTGNTIYF.

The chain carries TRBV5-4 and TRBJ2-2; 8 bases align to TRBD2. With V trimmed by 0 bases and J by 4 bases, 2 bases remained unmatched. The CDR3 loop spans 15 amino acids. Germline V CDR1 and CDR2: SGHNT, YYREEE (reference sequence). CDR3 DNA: TGTGCCAGCAGCTTGGTGGGGACTAGCACCGGGGAGCTGTTTTTT. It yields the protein CASSLVGTSTGELFF. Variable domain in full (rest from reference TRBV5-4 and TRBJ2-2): ETGVTQSPTHLIKTRGQQVTLRCSSQSGHNTVSWYQQALGQGPQFIFQYYREEENGRGNFPPRFSGLQFPNYSSELNVNALELDDSALYLCASSLVGTSTGELFFGEGSRLTVL.

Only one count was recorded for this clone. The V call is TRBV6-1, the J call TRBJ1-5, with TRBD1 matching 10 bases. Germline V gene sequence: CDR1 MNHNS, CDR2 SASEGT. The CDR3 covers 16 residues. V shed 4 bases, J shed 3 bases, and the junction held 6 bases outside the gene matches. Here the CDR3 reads CASSAGTGVNNQPQHF. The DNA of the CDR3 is TGTGCCAGCAGTGCTGGGACAGGGGTTAACAATCAGCCCCAGCATTTT.

In nucleotides, the CDR3 is TGTGCCAGCACCCCGGGGACTAGCGGGAGGCCCTACAATGAGCAGTTCTTC. The encoded protein is CASTPGTSGRPYNEQFF. V gene TRBV28 combines with J gene TRBJ2-1; TRBD2 matches at 15 bases. Trimming took 7 bases from V and 2 from J; bases not matched to a gene: 6. This CDR3 region has 17 residues. In germline, CDR1 is MDHEN, CDR2 SYDVKM.

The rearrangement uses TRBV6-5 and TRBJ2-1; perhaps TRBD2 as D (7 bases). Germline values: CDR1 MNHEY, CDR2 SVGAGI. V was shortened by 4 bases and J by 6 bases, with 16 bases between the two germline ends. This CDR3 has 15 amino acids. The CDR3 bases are TGTGCCAGCAGTTTGGGTGGCGGGGGCGGCAATGAGCAGTTCTTC. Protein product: CASSLGGGGGNEQFF.

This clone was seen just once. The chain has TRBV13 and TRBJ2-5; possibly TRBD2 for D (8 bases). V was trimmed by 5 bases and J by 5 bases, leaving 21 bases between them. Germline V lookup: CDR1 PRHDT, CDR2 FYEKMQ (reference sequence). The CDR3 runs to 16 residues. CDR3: CASSPRGRGARETQYF. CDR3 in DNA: TGTGCCAGCAGCCCAAGGGGGCGGGGGGCTCGGGAGACCCAGTACTTC.